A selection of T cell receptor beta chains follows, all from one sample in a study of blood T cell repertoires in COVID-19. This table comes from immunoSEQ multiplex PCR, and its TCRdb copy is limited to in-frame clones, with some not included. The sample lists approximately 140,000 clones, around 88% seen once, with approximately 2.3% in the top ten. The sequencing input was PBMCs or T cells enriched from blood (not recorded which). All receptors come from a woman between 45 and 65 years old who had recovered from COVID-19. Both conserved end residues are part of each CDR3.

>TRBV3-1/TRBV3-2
CASSQLGGGHEQFF
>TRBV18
CASSPGGKDEQYF
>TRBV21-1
CASSETQGGDTEAFF
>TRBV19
CATARAGTGGFGNTIYF
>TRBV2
CALRGTYNEQFF
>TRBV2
CASSPGLLNTEAFF
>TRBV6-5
CASQTGDLYEQYF
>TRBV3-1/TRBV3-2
CASSQQGNTEAFF
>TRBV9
CASNPGQGFYNEQFF
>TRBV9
CASSERGAPETQYF
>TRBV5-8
CASSPGSLGTNEKLFF
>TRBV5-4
CASSWSGPGGNQPQHF
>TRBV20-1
CSASLGGSLNQPQHF
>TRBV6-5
CASSYSPDSSIYEQYF
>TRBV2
CASSETGQGIHSPLHF
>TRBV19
CASSIATRPPYEQYF
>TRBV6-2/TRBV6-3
CASSWQGNYGYTF
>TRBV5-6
CASSPRLGGETQYF
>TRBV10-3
CAISEGLEANTGELFF
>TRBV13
CASSPTGRGETQYF
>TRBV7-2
CASSHSSPAYEQYF
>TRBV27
CASSLDRGVPLTYEQYF
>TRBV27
CASSYGARYEQYF
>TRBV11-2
CASREEGSGYYEQYF
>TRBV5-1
CASSLGGGAGETQYF
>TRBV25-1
CASSEGQGVTEAFF
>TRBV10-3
CAISRSGVDGYTF
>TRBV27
CASSSGTYYGYTF
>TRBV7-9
CASSVSGGYTDTQYF
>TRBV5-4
CASTERDSYGYTF
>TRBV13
CASSFAGDEAFF
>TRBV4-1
CASSQDLGQTSSGYF
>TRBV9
CASSAGYQETQYF
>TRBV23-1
CASTQPGLRETQYF
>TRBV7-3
CASTTAPMGQGAEQFF
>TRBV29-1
CSVGTEISYEQYF
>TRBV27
CASSLLWGDSNQPQHF
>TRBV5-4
CASSTGQNRYQETQYF
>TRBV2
CASRSTGGESEAFF
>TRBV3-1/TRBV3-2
CASSHRDRVYF
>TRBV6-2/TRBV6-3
CASSYPGQGYGYTF
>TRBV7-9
CASSSRTGTGVSDTIYF
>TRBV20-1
CSARDKYEQYF
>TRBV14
CASSQGAVGIQETQYF
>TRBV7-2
CASSLPPGQPQHF
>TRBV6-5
CASSWGDRVPDTQYF
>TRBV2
CASSLGGPQETQYF
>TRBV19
CATRGGTQYF
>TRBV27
CASSHQRQAKGYTF
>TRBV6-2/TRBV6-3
CASSDGGKQFF
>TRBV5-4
CASKAESSYEQYF
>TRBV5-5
CASSFSAGGSGSITEAFF
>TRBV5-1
CASTRGFRGDEKLFF
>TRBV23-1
CASERTGPANYGYTF
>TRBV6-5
CASSAYRDRNQPQHF
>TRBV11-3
CASSITGERVGYTF
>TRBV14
CASSLPRTKPYF
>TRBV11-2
CASSLRGSGGYTF